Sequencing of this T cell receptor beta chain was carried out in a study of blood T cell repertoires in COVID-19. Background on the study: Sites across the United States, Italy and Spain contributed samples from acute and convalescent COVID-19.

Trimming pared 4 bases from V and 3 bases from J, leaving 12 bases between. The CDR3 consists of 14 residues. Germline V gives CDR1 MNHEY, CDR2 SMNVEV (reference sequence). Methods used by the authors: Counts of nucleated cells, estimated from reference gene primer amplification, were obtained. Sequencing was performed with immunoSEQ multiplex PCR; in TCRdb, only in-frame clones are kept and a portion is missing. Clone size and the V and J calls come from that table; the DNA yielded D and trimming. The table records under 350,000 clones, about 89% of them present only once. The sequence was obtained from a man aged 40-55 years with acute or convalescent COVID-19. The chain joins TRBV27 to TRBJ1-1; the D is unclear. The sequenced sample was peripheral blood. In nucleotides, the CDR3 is TGTGCCAGCAGTTCCTTAACACAGTACACTGAAGCTTTCTTT. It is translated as CASSSLTQYTEAFF.